This TCR beta chain was captured in a study of shared clonotypes between healthy human individuals. Using immunoSEQ multiplex PCR, the repertoire was profiled, and TCRdb retains in-frame clones only, with some absent. The sample consists of 2 million to 2.5 million clones, about 95% of them appearing once. Germline V gene sequence: CDR1 ENHRY, CDR2 SYGVKD. Trimming removed 10 bases from V and 6 bases from J; junction bases left unmatched: 9. The CDR3 length is 14 residues. Sequencing input: naive CD4+ T cells sorted from blood. Subset described: CD45RA+ positively selected. This TCR was sampled from a man aged 18-30 years in good health. J is TRBJ2-2 and V is TRBV10-3; 9 positions agree with TRBD1. CDR3 sequence: CATRGQGESGELFF. For the CDR3, the DNA is TGTGCCACCAGGGGACAGGGTGAATCCGGGGAGCTGTTTTTT.